The sequence of this T cell receptor (beta chain) was determined in a study of Tregs in tolerant kidney transplant recipients. At the level of the study: Recipients received nonmyeloablative bone marrow transplants from related graft donors, with transient mixed chimerism.

Using immunoSEQ multiplex PCR, the repertoire was profiled, and TCRdb retains in-frame clones only, with some absent. The table lists 50,000 or so clones. Study-level results: Tolerant patients' donor-specific Tregs expanded beyond overall Tregs, suggesting antigen-driven growth.

The CDR3 is 14 residues long. Germline V gene lookup returns CDR1 MNHNS and CDR2 SASEGT. V was pared by 3 bases and J by 4 bases, with 9 bases between. With respect to this clone: Its antigen is unknown. The read ends 3 residues before the CDR3 terminus; that terminus is restored from the germline J gene.

Unstimulated regulatory T cells (CD4+CD25+CD127-), CD4+CD25- non-regulatory cells, CD4 and CD8 cells were FACS-sorted from thawed PBMCs. The chain employs TRBV6-1 and TRBJ2-2, with D possibly matching TRBD1 (6 bases). This TCR derives from a human donor who received a combined kidney and bone marrow transplant. Sequenced material: CD4+ T cells from blood, taken before the transplant. The DNA read from the CDR3 is TGTGCCAGCAGTGACAGGGGTGGCACCGGGGAG. Its protein is CASSDRGGTGE. From start to end, the CDR3 is CASSDRGGTGELFF.